The rows below give T cell receptor beta chains drawn from one sample of a study of blood T cell repertoires in COVID-19. Repertoires were generated with immunoSEQ multiplex PCR, while TCRdb's copy carries only in-frame clones and drops some. The data hold 500,000 to 600,000 clones, with roughly nine tenths observed a single time. The sample comprised peripheral blood. The source is a woman aged 50 to 60 with COVID-19, enrolled during active disease. Each CDR3 is given with its conserved first and last residue. The D gene is left open where the match is weak. The size entry is marked missing in some rows and otherwise reads once, few, many or a size class.

v_call	j_call	d_call	clone_size	cdr3_aa	cdr3_nt
TRBV6-6	TRBJ1-1	.	few	CASSLQRKETEAFF	TGTGCCAGCAGCCTACAGCGGAAAGAGACTGAAGCTTTCTTT
TRBV19	TRBJ2-7	.	.	CASSMEAGAYEQYF	TGTGCCAGTAGTATGGAGGCAGGAGCCTACGAGCAGTACTTC
TRBV30	TRBJ1-5	.	.	CACKGTGQPQHF	TGTGCCTGTAAAGGGACTGGTCAGCCCCAGCATTTT
TRBV18	TRBJ1-3	.	.	CASSPLTRGNSGNTIYF	TGTGCCAGCTCACCCCTGACGAGAGGGAACTCTGGAAACACCATATATTTT
TRBV11-2	TRBJ2-7	.	.	CASSLASYEQYF	TGTGCCAGCAGCTTAGCTTCCTACGAGCAGTACTTC
TRBV30	TRBJ1-2	TRBD1	.	CAWTETGGGGYTF	TGTGCCTGGACCGAGACAGGGGGAGGTGGCTACACCTTC
TRBV9	TRBJ1-2	TRBD1	.	CASSLGTGEGYTF	TGTGCCAGCAGCCTCGGGACAGGGGAAGGCTACACCTTC
TRBV19	TRBJ1-5	TRBD1	once	CASSIQRTGPASNQPQHF	TGTGCCAGTAGTATTCAGAGGACAGGGCCCGCGAGCAATCAGCCCCAGCATTTT
TRBV6-5	TRBJ1-5	.	.	CASSKTGDQPQHF	TGTGCCAGCAGTAAGACGGGGGATCAGCCCCAGCATTTT
TRBV18	TRBJ1-2	.	few	CASSLPNMRGGYTF	TGTGCCAGCTCACTCCCTAACATGAGAGGCGGCTACACCTTC
TRBV18	TRBJ1-4	.	.	CASSPLQGTTNEKLFF	TGTGCCAGCTCACCATTACAGGGAACAACTAATGAAAAACTGTTTTTT
TRBV11-2	TRBJ1-1	.	.	CASSLGGGLGTEAFF	TGTGCCAGCAGCTTAGGGGGGGGGCTAGGCACTGAAGCTTTCTTT
TRBV12-5	TRBJ2-1	.	few	CASGLVLRLSVREAPEGDNEQFF	TGTGCTAGTGGTTTGGTACTAAGGTTGAGCGTCCGTGAAGCCCCCGAGGGGGACAATGAGCAGTTCTTC
TRBV24-1	TRBJ2-3	.	.	CATSSSLSTDTQYF	TGTGCCACCAGTTCGTCCTTAAGCACAGATACGCAGTATTTT
TRBV6-6	TRBJ1-5	.	.	CASSPTRANNQPQHF	TGTGCCAGCAGCCCGACCAGGGCTAACAATCAGCCCCAGCATTTT
TRBV30	TRBJ1-2	.	.	CACRTRANYGYTF	TGTGCCTGCAGGACACGAGCTAACTATGGCTACACCTTC
TRBV7-9	TRBJ2-1	TRBD2	.	CASSLSGGFYNEQFF	TGTGCCAGCAGCCTTAGCGGGGGATTCTACAATGAGCAGTTCTTC
TRBV7-2	TRBJ2-7	TRBD2	.	CASSPGTSGGNAYEQYF	TGTGCCAGCAGCCCTGGGACTAGCGGGGGGAACGCCTACGAGCAGTACTTC
TRBV24-1	TRBJ1-2	.	.	CATSDFDTNYGYTF	TGTGCCACCAGTGATTTCGACACGAACTATGGCTACACCTTC
TRBV7-2	TRBJ1-2	TRBD1	.	CASSSRTGDKRGYTF	TGTGCCAGCAGCTCAAGGACAGGGGATAAACGTGGCTACACCTTC
TRBV6-1	TRBJ1-2	.	.	CASSEASTQVYYGYTF	TGTGCCAGCAGTGAAGCATCGACCCAGGTTTACTATGGCTACACCTTC
TRBV27	TRBJ1-6	.	.	CASSFGQGNSPLHF	TGTGCCAGCAGTTTCGGGCAGGGCAATTCACCCCTCCACTTT
TRBV2	TRBJ2-2	.	once	CASSEIEVPSGELFF	TGTGCCAGCAGTGAAATAGAGGTTCCGAGCGGGGAGCTGTTTTTT
TRBV19	TRBJ1-1	.	.	CASSIDRASTEAFF	TGTGCCAGTAGTATAGACAGGGCGAGCACTGAAGCTTTCTTT
TRBV7-2	TRBJ1-1	.	once	CASSSDAGATEAFF	TGTGCCAGCAGCTCGGACGCGGGCGCCACTGAAGCTTTCTTT
TRBV6-6	TRBJ1-2	.	.	CASTLEAGNYGYTF	TGTGCCAGCACTCTAGAAGCGGGAAACTATGGCTACACCTTC
TRBV30	TRBJ2-7	TRBD1	.	CAWSPGTVYEQYF	TGTGCCTGGAGTCCTGGGACAGTGTACGAGCAGTACTTC
TRBV5-1	TRBJ2-5	TRBD2	.	CASSHRLAGGQETQYF	TGCGCCAGCAGTCACCGACTAGCGGGGGGCCAAGAGACCCAGTACTTC
TRBV11-2	TRBJ1-1	.	.	CASSSSGRGPHGATEAFF	TGTGCCAGCAGCTCCTCGGGGAGGGGCCCTCACGGGGCCACTGAAGCTTTCTTT
TRBV6-1	TRBJ1-1	TRBD1	.	CASSEGGQGVEAFF	TGTGCCAGCAGTGAAGGGGGACAGGGCGTTGAAGCTTTCTTT
TRBV3-1/TRBV3-2	TRBJ2-7	.	.	CASSQGGGTEQYF	TGTGCCAGCAGCCAAGGGGGCGGGACCGAGCAGTACTTC
TRBV19	TRBJ1-1	.	.	CASSMPGVNTEAFF	TGTGCCAGTAGTATGCCAGGGGTGAACACTGAAGCTTTCTTT
TRBV14	TRBJ2-1	.	.	CASSQAFNAGGEFF	TGTGCCAGCAGCCAAGCCTTTAATGCGGGTGGGGAGTTCTTC
TRBV6-5	TRBJ1-1	TRBD1	.	CASKKTGSFEAFF	TGTGCCAGCAAAAAGACAGGGTCTTTTGAAGCTTTCTTT
TRBV7-8	TRBJ1-4	TRBD1	.	CASSLKGDRGTNEKLFF	TGTGCCAGCAGCCTAAAGGGGGACAGGGGTACTAATGAAAAACTGTTTTTT